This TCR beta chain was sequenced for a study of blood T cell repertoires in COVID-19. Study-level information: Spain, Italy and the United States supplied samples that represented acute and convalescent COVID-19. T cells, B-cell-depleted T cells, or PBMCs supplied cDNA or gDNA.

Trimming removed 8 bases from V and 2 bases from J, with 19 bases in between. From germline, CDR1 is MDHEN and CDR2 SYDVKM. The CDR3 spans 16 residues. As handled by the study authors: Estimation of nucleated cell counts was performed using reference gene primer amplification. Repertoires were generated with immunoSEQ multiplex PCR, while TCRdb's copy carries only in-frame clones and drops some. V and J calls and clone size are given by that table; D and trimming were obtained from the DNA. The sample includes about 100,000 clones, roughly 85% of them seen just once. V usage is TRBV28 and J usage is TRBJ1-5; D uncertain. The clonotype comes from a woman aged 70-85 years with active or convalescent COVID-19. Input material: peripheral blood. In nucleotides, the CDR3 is TGTGCCAGCCAGAGGGAGGGATTTTTGGGCAATCAGCCCCAGCATTTT. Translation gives CASQREGFLGNQPQHF.